One and the same sample provided the 29 T cell receptor beta chains below, sequenced in a study of blood T cell repertoires in COVID-19. Some clones are missing from TCRdb's copy, which holds only in-frame ones; the method was immunoSEQ multiplex PCR. The sample shows tens of thousands of clones, over 80% of them seen only once. The sequenced material came from peripheral blood. The receptors were gathered from a human donor in a cohort sampled during active COVID-19.

V gene TRBV3-1 (or the pseudogene TRBV3-2) combines with J gene TRBJ1-2; D is unclear. The ends were cut back, 0 bases at V and 4 bases at J, with 9 bases in the middle. This CDR3 is built from 14 residues. From germline, CDR1 is LGHDT and CDR2 YNNKEL (reference sequence). CDR3 loop: CASSQDRSSYGYTF. The CDR3 region has the DNA TGTGCCAGCAGCCAAGATAGGAGTAGCTATGGCTACACCTTC.

This sequence joins TRBV24-1 and TRBJ1-5, with a tentative D call TRBD1 (6 bases). The CDR3 loop spans 13 amino acids. V lost 3 bases to trimming and J lost 6 bases, with 8 bases between them. CDR1 and CDR2 from the germline V gene are KGHDR and SFDVKD. CDR3 in amino acids: CATSDQGFQPQHF. The CDR3 nucleotides read TGTGCCACCAGTGATCAGGGGTTTCAGCCCCAGCATTTT.

V usage is TRBV20-1 and J usage is TRBJ1-4, with D unclear. The CDR3 consists of 15 residues. Trimming shortened V by 3 bases and J by 8 bases, and 19 bases separated the two germline ends. CDR1 is DFQATT, CDR2 SNEGSKA, per germline (reference sequence). The CDR3 DNA follows: TGCAGTGCTAGTCCTGGGCGGACTTTTGGGGAAAAACTGTTTTTT. This sequence encodes CSASPGRTFGEKLFF.

This clone was detected only once. V gene TRBV5-1 combines with J gene TRBJ2-5, with a weak D call TRBD1 (5 bases). The CDR3 covers 15 residues. Germline assignment: CDR1 SGHRS and CDR2 YFSETQ. Between the trimmed V and J ends, which lost 6 bases and 0 bases, there was a span of 15 bases. DNA of the CDR3: TGCGCCAGCAAAGTACAGGTGATCGACCAAGAGACCCAGTACTTC. Translating it yields CASKVQVIDQETQYF.

This clone was counted a single time. J is TRBJ1-2 and V is TRBV6-5; 9 positions agree with TRBD1. Germline loops: CDR1 MNHEY, CDR2 SVGAGI. There are 13 residues in the CDR3. J was trimmed by 7 bases and V by 6 bases; bases with no gene match: 6. CDR3: CASRDGTGFGYTF. The CDR3, as DNA: TGTGCCAGCAGGGACGGGACAGGGTTTGGCTACACCTTC.

The CDR3, as DNA: TGTGCCAGCAGTTTATCGGCAGGGGCCTACGAGCAGTACTTC. Amino acids: CASSLSAGAYEQYF. The chain has TRBV27 and TRBJ2-7, with D possibly matching TRBD1 (6 bases). V was trimmed by 0 bases and J by 2 bases, leaving 8 bases between them. This CDR3 has 14 amino acids. CDR1 is MNHEY, CDR2 SMNVEV, per germline (reference sequence).

This clone was detected once. The J gene is TRBJ2-1, the V gene TRBV12-5, with 7 nucleotides matching TRBD1. The V and J ends lost 1 base and 5 bases, in that order; junction bases with no gene match: 2. Germline V gives CDR1 LGHNT, CDR2 FRNRAP. The CDR3 has 14 residues. The CDR3 sequence is CASGLAGTDNEQFF. CDR3 nucleotide sequence: TGTGCTAGTGGTTTGGCTGGGACAGACAATGAGCAGTTCTTC. Based on the CDR3 plus reference TRBV12-5 and TRBJ2-1, the full variable domain is DARVTQTPRHKVTEMGQEVTMRCQPILGHNTVFWYRQTMMQGLELLAYFRNRAPLDDSGMPKDRFSAEMPDATLATLKIQPSEPRDSAVYFCASGLAGTDNEQFFGPGTRLTVL.

The chain is built from TRBV2 and TRBJ2-3, with D uncertain. V lost 7 bases, J lost 5 bases, and 7 bases lay in between. The germline gives CDR1 SNHLY, CDR2 FYNNEI. This CDR3 region has 11 residues. The CDR3 sequence: CASNRLDTQYF. The CDR3 region has the DNA TGTGCCAGCAATCGTTTAGATACGCAGTATTTT.

This clone was counted between two and nine times. This chain connects TRBV4-2 to TRBJ1-5; 8 bases line up with TRBD1. Trimming cost V 1 base and J 7 bases; bases outside gene matches: 15. This CDR3 is built from 18 residues. Germline values: CDR1 LGHNA, CDR2 YNFKEQ. CDR3 bases: TGTGCCAGCAGCCAAGCCCAGGGGGCGCAGCCGAGAGGGCAGCCCCAGCATTTT. Protein: CASSQAQGAQPRGQPQHF.

The J gene is TRBJ1-3, the V gene TRBV30; no clear D gene. Germline CDR1 reads GTSNPN; CDR2 reads SVGIG (reference sequence). Trimming shortened V by 0 bases and J by 0 bases, and 6 bases separated the two germline ends. This CDR3 spans 14 amino acids. CDR3 region: CAWSVSFSGNTIYF. CDR3 nucleotide sequence: TGTGCCTGGAGTGTATCTTTCTCTGGAAACACCATATATTTT.

The chain is built from TRBV6-1 and TRBJ1-5; TRBD1 is a possible D gene (5 bases). CDR1 and CDR2 (germline): MNHNS, SASEGT. Trimming removed 2 bases from V and 3 bases from J, with 11 bases in between. CDR3 size: 15 residues. Here the CDR3 DNA reads TGTGCCAGCAGTGAATCTGGTGGACACAATCAGCCCCAGCATTTT. Translation gives CASSESGGHNQPQHF.

This clone was seen only a few times. This sequence joins TRBV5-4 and TRBJ1-3; D is uncertain. V gave up 1 base and J gave up 0 bases, with 5 bases separating them. The CDR3 runs to 14 residues. Germline CDR1 and CDR2: SGHNT and YYREEE (reference sequence). CDR3 loop: CASSLTSSGNTIYF. The CDR3 nucleotides read TGTGCCAGCAGCTTGACCAGCTCTGGAAACACCATATATTTT.

The chain couples TRBV7-2 to TRBJ2-1; TRBD1 aligns across 8 bases. The ends lost 4 bases at V and 1 base at J; junction bases unmatched: 6. CDR1 and CDR2 from the germline V gene are SGHTA and FQGNSA. The CDR3 spans 16 residues. This chain's CDR3 is CASSYRTGPSYNEQFF. In DNA form, the CDR3 reads TGTGCCAGCAGCTATAGGACAGGGCCTTCCTACAATGAGCAGTTCTTC.

With regard to this clone: One end of the junction fails to match germline, which may point to a read error. The chain joins TRBV24-1 to TRBJ2-7; TRBD1 is a possible D gene (6 bases). Germline CDR1 and CDR2: KGHDR and SFDVKD. This CDR3 region has 12 residues. This CDR3 is CATSDYRDEQCF. The CDR3, as DNA: TGTGCCACCAGTGATTACAGGGATGAGCAGTGCTTC.

The CDR3 sequence: CSVGGQFTNEKLFF. In DNA form, the CDR3 reads TGCAGCGTTGGCGGACAGTTTACTAATGAAAAACTGTTTTTT. This chain uses TRBV29-1 with TRBJ1-4; possible D gene TRBD1, 6 bases. Trimming shortened V by 4 bases and J by 2 bases, and 11 bases separated the two germline ends. This CDR3 region has 14 residues. CDR1 is SQVTM and CDR2 is ANQGSEA in the germline V gene.

V and J are TRBV7-9 and TRBJ1-2, with 8 bases aligning to TRBD1. V shed 4 bases and J 6 bases; nucleotides not matched to a gene: 16. CDR3 length: 17 amino acids. CDR1 SEHNR and CDR2 FQNEAQ come from the germline V gene (reference sequence). The CDR3 DNA sequence: TGTGCCAGCAGCTCCTGGGCGTCAGGGGGCGGGCAGGATGGCTACACCTTC. Residues: CASSSWASGGGQDGYTF.

This clone was seen more than once but under ten times. CDR3 in amino acids: CASSPTGGNQPQHF. The CDR3, as DNA: TGTGCCAGCAGCCCGACAGGGGGAAATCAGCCCCAGCATTTT. The chain joins TRBV6-4 to TRBJ1-5; 9 bases fit TRBD1. Germline V gene lookup returns CDR1 MRHNA and CDR2 SNTAGT. J gave up 4 bases and V 6 bases, and 4 bases lay outside the gene matches. The CDR3 totals 14 residues.

This chain uses TRBV5-1 with TRBJ2-7; 9 bases line up with TRBD2. The length of the CDR3 is 15 residues. Germline V gene lookup returns CDR1 SGHRS and CDR2 YFSETQ. V dropped 1 base and J dropped 5; count of bases not matched to a gene: 7. The CDR3 is CASSLMGGGADEQYF. The DNA of the CDR3 is TGCGCCAGCAGCTTGATGGGCGGGGGGGCGGACGAGCAGTACTTC.

This chain links TRBV5-4 with TRBJ2-2, with D maybe TRBD2 (6 bases). The CDR3 is 15 residues long. CDR1 is SGHNT, CDR2 YYREEE, per germline (reference sequence). The V and J ends lost 4 bases and 0 bases respectively, with 10 bases between them. DNA of the CDR3: TGTGCCAGCAGCAGGGGACTTGCGAACACCGGGGAGCTGTTTTTT. It is translated as CASSRGLANTGELFF. Based on the CDR3 plus reference TRBV5-4 and TRBJ2-2, the full variable domain is ETGVTQSPTHLIKTRGQQVTLRCSSQSGHNTVSWYQQALGQGPQFIFQYYREEENGRGNFPPRFSGLQFPNYSSELNVNALELDDSALYLCASSRGLANTGELFFGEGSRLTVL.

This chain joins TRBV19 and TRBJ2-2; 9 nucleotides align to TRBD2. The J segment lost 7 bases and the V segment lost 6 bases, leaving 12 bases of the junction unmatched. The CDR3 totals 16 residues. CDR1 is LNHDA, CDR2 SQIVND, per germline (reference sequence). The CDR3 nucleotides are TGTGCCAGTAGCGAGCGGGGGGACCTACGGAGCGGGGAGCTGTTTTTT. Its translation: CASSERGDLRSGELFF.

The chain has TRBV5-4 and TRBJ2-5, with 7 nucleotides matching TRBD2. The CDR3 spans 16 residues. Germline values: CDR1 SGHNT, CDR2 YYREEE (reference sequence). J lost 2 bases, V lost 0 bases, and 7 bases had no gene match. For the CDR3, the DNA is TGTGCCAGCAGCTTGGGGAGCGGGGTAAATCAAGAGACCCAGTACTTC. Translated, it gives CASSLGSGVNQETQYF.

This chain uses TRBV5-4 with TRBJ1-2; D gene uncertain. Trimming left V 4 bases short and J 4 bases short, with 23 bases between. CDR3 length: 17 amino acids. CDR1 is SGHNT and CDR2 is YYREEE in the germline V gene (reference sequence). CDR3 sequence (DNA): TGTGCCAGCAGCCTACCCGGAGGTCGGGAATCGGGCTATGGCTACACCTTC. Translating gives CASSLPGGRESGYGYTF. Variable domain in full (rest from reference TRBV5-4 and TRBJ1-2): ETGVTQSPTHLIKTRGQQVTLRCSSQSGHNTVSWYQQALGQGPQFIFQYYREEENGRGNFPPRFSGLQFPNYSSELNVNALELDDSALYLCASSLPGGRESGYGYTFGSGTRLTVV.

This chain connects TRBV5-4 to TRBJ1-5; TRBD1 agrees at 10 bases. CDR3 length: 16 amino acids. Germline trimming cut 3 bases from V and 4 bases from J; bases unmatched to any gene: 7. Germline V gene lookup returns CDR1 SGHNT and CDR2 YYREEE (reference sequence). CDR3 DNA: TGTGCCAGCAGCTCCTGGACAGGGGGGGAGAATCAGCCCCAGCATTTT. As protein: CASSSWTGGENQPQHF.

V is TRBV5-1 and J is TRBJ1-2; no definite D call. V was trimmed by 1 base and J by 6 bases, leaving 13 bases between them. CDR3 length: 14 amino acids. CDR1 is SGHRS and CDR2 is YFSETQ in the germline V gene. CDR3 DNA sequence: TGCGCCAGCAGCTTGAGTGACTGGGGAGATGGCTACACCTTC. This encodes CASSLSDWGDGYTF.

The rearrangement uses TRBV18 and TRBJ1-5; D gene ambiguous. CDR1 and CDR2 (germline): KGHSH, LQKENI. This CDR3 spans 18 amino acids. V gave up 3 bases and J gave up 5 bases, with 23 bases separating them. Written as DNA, the CDR3 is TGTGCCAGCTCACCTTCGGTCGGCCAGACAAGCTACTATCAGCCCCAGCATTTT. It yields the protein CASSPSVGQTSYYQPQHF. Full variable domain (outside the CDR3, taken from reference TRBV18 and TRBJ1-5): NAGVMQNPRHLVRRRGQEARLRCSPMKGHSHVYWYRQLPEEGLKFMVYLQKENIIDESGMPKERFSAEFPKEGPSILRIQQVVRGDSAAYFCASSPSVGQTSYYQPQHFGDGTRLSIL.

The genes are TRBV3-1 (or the pseudogene TRBV3-2) and TRBJ2-7, with D perhaps matching TRBD2 (6 bases). V was trimmed by 4 bases and J by 3 bases, leaving 10 bases between them. CDR1 LGHDT and CDR2 YNNKEL come from the germline V gene (reference sequence). The CDR3 runs to 13 residues. CDR3 sequence: CASSLAGNYEQYF. The CDR3, as DNA: TGTGCCAGCAGCCTTGCGGGGAACTACGAGCAGTACTTC.

The chain uses TRBV6-5 and TRBJ2-3; D call uncertain. V lost 0 bases to trimming and J lost 0 bases, with 10 bases between them. Germline CDR1 reads MNHEY; CDR2 reads SVGAGI. CDR3 length: 16 residues. CDR3 in amino acids: CASSYSSELSTDTQYF. DNA for the CDR3: TGTGCCAGCAGTTACTCTTCGGAGTTAAGCACAGATACGCAGTATTTT.

This chain connects TRBV6-2 or TRBV6-3 to TRBJ1-5; 8 bases fit TRBD1. Germline-derived CDR1 and CDR2 are MNHEY and SVGEGT. The CDR3 has 17 residues. With V trimmed by 0 bases and J by 6 bases, 10 bases remained unmatched. CDR3 sequence reads: CASSYSFQTGVTQPQHF. In DNA, the CDR3 is TGTGCCAGCAGTTACTCTTTCCAGACAGGGGTTACTCAGCCCCAGCATTTT.

The J gene is TRBJ2-7, the V gene TRBV7-2; TRBD2 matches at 8 bases. V was clipped by 5 bases and J by 4 bases; unmatched bases: 10. CDR1 is SGHTA, CDR2 FQGNSA, per germline. The CDR3 is made up of 15 amino acids. Here the CDR3 DNA reads TGTGCCAGCAGCCCACAGGCGGGGGGATGGTACGAGCAGTACTTC. It encodes CASSPQAGGWYEQYF.